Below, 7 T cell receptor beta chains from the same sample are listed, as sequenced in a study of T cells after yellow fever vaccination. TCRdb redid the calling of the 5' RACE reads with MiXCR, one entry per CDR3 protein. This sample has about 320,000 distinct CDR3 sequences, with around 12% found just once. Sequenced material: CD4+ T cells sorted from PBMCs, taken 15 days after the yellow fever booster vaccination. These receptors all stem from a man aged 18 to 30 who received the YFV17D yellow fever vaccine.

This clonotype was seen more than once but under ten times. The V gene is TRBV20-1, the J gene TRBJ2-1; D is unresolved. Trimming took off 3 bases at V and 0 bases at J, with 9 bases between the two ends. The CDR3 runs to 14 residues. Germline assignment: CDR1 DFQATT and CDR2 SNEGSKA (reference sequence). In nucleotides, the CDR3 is TGCAGTGCTAGCTGGGTCAGCTCCTACAATGAGCAGTTCTTC. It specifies CSASWVSSYNEQFF.

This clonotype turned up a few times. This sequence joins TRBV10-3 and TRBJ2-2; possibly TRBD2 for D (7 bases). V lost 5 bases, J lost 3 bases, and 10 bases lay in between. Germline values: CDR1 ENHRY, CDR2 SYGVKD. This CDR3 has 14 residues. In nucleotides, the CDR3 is TGTGCCATCAGTCGGGGGGCCTACACCGGGGAGCTGTTTTTT. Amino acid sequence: CAISRGAYTGELFF.

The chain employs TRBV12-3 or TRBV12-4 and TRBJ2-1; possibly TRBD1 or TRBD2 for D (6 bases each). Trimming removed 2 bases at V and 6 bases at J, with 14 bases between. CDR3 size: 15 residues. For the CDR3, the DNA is TGTGCCAGCAGTTTACGGCAGGGGAGGTCCAATGAGCAGTTCTTC. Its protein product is CASSLRQGRSNEQFF.

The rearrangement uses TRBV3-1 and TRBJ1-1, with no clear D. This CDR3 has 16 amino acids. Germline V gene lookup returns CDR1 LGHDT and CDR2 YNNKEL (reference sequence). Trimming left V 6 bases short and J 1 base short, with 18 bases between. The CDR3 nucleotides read TGTGCCAGCAGTCTCTATCTAAGTGAGGGGAACACTGAAGCTTTCTTT. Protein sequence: CASSLYLSEGNTEAFF.

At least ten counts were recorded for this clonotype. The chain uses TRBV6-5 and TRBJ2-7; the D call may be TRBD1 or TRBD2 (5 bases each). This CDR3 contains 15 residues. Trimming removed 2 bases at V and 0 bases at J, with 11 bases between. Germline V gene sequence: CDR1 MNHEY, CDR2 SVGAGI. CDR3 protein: CASSYRGPSSYEQYF. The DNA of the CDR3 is TGTGCCAGCAGTTACCGGGGACCAAGCTCCTACGAGCAGTACTTC.

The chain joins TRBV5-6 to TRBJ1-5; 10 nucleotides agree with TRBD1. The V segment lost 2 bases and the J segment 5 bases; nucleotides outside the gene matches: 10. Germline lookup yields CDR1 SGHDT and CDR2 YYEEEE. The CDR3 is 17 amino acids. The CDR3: CASSLSLGQGMDQPQHF. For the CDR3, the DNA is TGTGCCAGCAGCTTATCACTGGGACAGGGGATGGATCAGCCCCAGCATTTT. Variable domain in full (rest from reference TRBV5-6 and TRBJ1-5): DAGVTQSPTHLIKTRGQQVTLRCSPKSGHDTVSWYQQALGQGPQFIFQYYEEEERQRGNFPDRFSGHQFPNYSSELNVNALLLGDSALYLCASSLSLGQGMDQPQHFGDGTRLSIL.

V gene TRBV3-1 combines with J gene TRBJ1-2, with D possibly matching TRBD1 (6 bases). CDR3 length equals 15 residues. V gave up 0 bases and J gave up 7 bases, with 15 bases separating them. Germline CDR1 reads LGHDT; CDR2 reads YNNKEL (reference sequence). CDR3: CASSQDISRGGGYTF. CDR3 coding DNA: TGTGCCAGCAGCCAAGATATTTCCAGGGGAGGTGGCTACACCTTC.